This TCR beta chain was found in a study of shared clonotypes between healthy human individuals. Study-wide findings and caveats: Specimens sampled were limited to blood, with tissue repertoires likely differing.

The CDR3 is 15 residues long. Germline CDR1 and CDR2: SGHVS and FNYEAQ. Between the trimmed V and J ends, which lost 4 bases and 8 bases, there was a span of 17 bases. Measured with immunoSEQ multiplex PCR; TCRdb has only the in-frame clones, and not every one. Here the sample spans 640,000 or so clones, 72% being singletons. Subsets obtained from CD4+ cells comprised CD45RA+ naive and CD45RA-negative memory cells. Concerning this clone itself: Its matching antigen is unknown.

The sample was memory CD4+ T cells sorted from blood. Indicated subset: CD45RA-negative fraction. J is TRBJ2-2 and V is TRBV7-6, with D possibly matching TRBD2 (5 bases). The source of this sequence is a woman aged 25 to 39 in good health. In DNA form, the CDR3 reads TGTGCCAGCAGCTCCCTAGCCCAGGCGCGAGGGGAGCTGTTTTTT. Its protein is CASSSLAQARGELFF.